This paragraph covers one T cell receptor (beta chain) sequence. The entry originates in a study of blood T cell repertoires in COVID-19. The germline gives CDR1 SGHAT, CDR2 FQNNGV. V trimming: 3 bases; J trimming: 5 bases; junction bases outside the gene matches: 8. This CDR3 is 15 amino acids long. Using immunoSEQ multiplex PCR, the repertoire was profiled, and TCRdb retains in-frame clones only, with some absent. The table has 250,000 to 350,000 clones, 80% to 85% seen once. The TCR was taken from a person aged 70 to 79 with COVID-19, enrolled during active disease. The chain carries TRBV11-2 and TRBJ2-5, with 8 nucleotides matching TRBD1. Sequencing was done on a sample of peripheral blood. The CDR3 here is CASSLGRTGLETQYF. The CDR3 region has the DNA TGTGCCAGCAGCTTGGGGCGGACAGGGTTGGAGACCCAGTACTTC.